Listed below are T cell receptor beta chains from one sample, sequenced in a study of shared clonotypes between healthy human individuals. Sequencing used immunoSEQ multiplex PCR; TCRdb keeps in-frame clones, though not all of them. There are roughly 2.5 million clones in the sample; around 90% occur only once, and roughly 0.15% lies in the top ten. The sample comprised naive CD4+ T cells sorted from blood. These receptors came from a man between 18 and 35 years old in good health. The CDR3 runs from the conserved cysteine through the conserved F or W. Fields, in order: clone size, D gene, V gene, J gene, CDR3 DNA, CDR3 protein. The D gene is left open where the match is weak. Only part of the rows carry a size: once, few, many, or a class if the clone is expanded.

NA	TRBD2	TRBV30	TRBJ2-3	TGTGCCTGGAGTAGCCGGTTAGCGGGACGCACAGATACGCAGTATTTT	CAWSSRLAGRTDTQYF
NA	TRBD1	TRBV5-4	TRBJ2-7	TGTGCCAGCAGCTGGACAGGCGGCTCCTACGAGCAGTACTTC	CASSWTGGSYEQYF
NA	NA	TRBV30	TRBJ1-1	TGTGCCTCTGTTCAAACCCGGGCTGAAGCTTTCTTT	CASVQTRAEAFF
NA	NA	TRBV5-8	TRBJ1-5	TGTGCCAGCAGCTACGGGACTTATAGCAATCAGCCCCAGCATTTT	CASSYGTYSNQPQHF
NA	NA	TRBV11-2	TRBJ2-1	TGTGCCAGCAGCTTAACGACCCAGTTTTTATGGCAGTTCTTC	CASSLTTQFLWQFF
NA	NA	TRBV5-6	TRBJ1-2	TGTGCCAGCAGCTTGGCCTCAGGGACCGGCTACACCTTC	CASSLASGTGYTF
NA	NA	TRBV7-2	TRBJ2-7	TGTGCCAGCAGCGCCAGGGTCGTCTACGAGCAGTACTTC	CASSARVVYEQYF
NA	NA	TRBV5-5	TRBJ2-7	TGTGCCAGCAGCTTAAACACGGGTTACGAGCAGTACTTC	CASSLNTGYEQYF
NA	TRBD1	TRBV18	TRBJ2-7	TGTGCCAGCTCACCGGGACAGATCTACGAGCAGTACTTC	CASSPGQIYEQYF
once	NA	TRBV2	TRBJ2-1	TGTGCCAGCAGTCCCTTGGCCTGGCCGGGATACAATGAGCAGTTCTTC	CASSPLAWPGYNEQFF
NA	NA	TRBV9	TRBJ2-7	TGTGCCAGCAGCGTAGATAGCGCCAGCTCCTACGAGCAGTACTTC	CASSVDSASSYEQYF
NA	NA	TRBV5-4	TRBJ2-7	TGTGCCAGCAGCTTGATGAGTAGCGGTTCCTACGAGCAGTACTTC	CASSLMSSGSYEQYF
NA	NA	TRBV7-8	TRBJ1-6	TGTGCCAGCAGCTTCAGCTACCCAGGGGATAATTCACCCCTCCACTTT	CASSFSYPGDNSPLHF
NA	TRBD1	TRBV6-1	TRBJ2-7	TGTGCCAGCAGCGACAGGGGAGCGGGTGAGCAGTACTTC	CASSDRGAGEQYF
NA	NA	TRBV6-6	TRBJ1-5	TGTGCCAGCAGTTACGAGGGGCAGCCCCAGCATTTT	CASSYEGQPQHF
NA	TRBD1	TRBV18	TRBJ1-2	TGTGCCAGCTCACCTCGACAGGGGCAGTACTACACCTTC	CASSPRQGQYYTF
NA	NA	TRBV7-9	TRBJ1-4	TGTGCCAGCAGCTTAGATAATAGCGTTTATGAAAAACTGTTTTTT	CASSLDNSVYEKLFF
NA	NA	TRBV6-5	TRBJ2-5	TGTGCCAGCAGTTACGGCCTGGGATGGGAAGAGACCCAGTACTTC	CASSYGLGWEETQYF
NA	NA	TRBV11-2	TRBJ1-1	TGTGCCAGCAGCTTAGATACAGGAGGGAACACTGAAGCTTTCTTT	CASSLDTGGNTEAFF
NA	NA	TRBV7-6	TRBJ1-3	TGTGCCAGCAGCTTAGGTGGTCAGGGGCCTGGAAACACCATATATTTT	CASSLGGQGPGNTIYF
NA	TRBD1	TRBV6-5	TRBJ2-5	TGTGCCAGCAGTTTCACGACAGGGCTAGAGACCCAGTACTTC	CASSFTTGLETQYF
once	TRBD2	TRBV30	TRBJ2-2	TGTGCCTGGAGGAAGCGGGGGACCGGGGAGCTGTTTTTT	CAWRKRGTGELFF
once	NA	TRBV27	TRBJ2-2	NA	CASSLERERPGELFF
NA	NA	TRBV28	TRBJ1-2	TGTGCCAGCATTAGGGGCCTTAACTATGGCTACACCTTC	CASIRGLNYGYTF
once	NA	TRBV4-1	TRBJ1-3	TGCGCCAGCAGCCCCCGGACAGTCTCTGGAAACACCATATATTTT	CASSPRTVSGNTIYF
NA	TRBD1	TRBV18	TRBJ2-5	TGTGCCAGCTCACCAGTCCGGACAGGGATCCAGGGCTCAGGGGAGACCCAGTACTTC	CASSPVRTGIQGSGETQYF
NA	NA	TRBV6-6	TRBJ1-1	TGTGCCAGCAGTGGAAGGGAGGGTACTGAAGCTTTCTTT	CASSGREGTEAFF
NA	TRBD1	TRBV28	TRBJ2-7	TGTGCCAGCAGTCCCCGACAGGGAATGGTCTACGAGCAGTACTTC	CASSPRQGMVYEQYF
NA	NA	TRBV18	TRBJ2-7	TGTGCCAGCTCACCAGGAGTTTCCTACGAGCAGTACTTC	CASSPGVSYEQYF
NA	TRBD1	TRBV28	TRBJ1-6	TGTGCCAGCAGTGGACAGGGGATCGGTAATTCACCCCTCCACTTT	CASSGQGIGNSPLHF
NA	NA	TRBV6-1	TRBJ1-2	TGTGCCAGCAGTCGGACCGTCTATGGCTACACCTTC	CASSRTVYGYTF
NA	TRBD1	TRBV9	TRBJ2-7	TGTGCCAGCAGCGTCCGGGACAGGGGTTACGAGCAGTACTTC	CASSVRDRGYEQYF
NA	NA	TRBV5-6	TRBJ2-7	TGTGCCAGCAGCTTAGACAGGTCGGCTTACGAGCAGTACTTC	CASSLDRSAYEQYF
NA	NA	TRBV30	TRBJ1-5	TGTGCCTGGAGTGTAGGTCAGGGGAATCAGCCCCAGCATTTT	CAWSVGQGNQPQHF
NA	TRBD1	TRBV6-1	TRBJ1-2	TGTGCCAGCAGTGAATCGTTGGACAGGGCCTATGGCTACACCTTC	CASSESLDRAYGYTF
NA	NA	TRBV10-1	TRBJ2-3	TGCGCCAGCAGTGGGCTGGGAGCTACGCAGTATTTT	CASSGLGATQYF
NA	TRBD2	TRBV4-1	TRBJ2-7	TGCGCCAGCAGCCGACAGACTAGCGGGACTAGCTCCTACGAGCAGTACTTC	CASSRQTSGTSSYEQYF
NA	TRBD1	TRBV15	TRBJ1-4	TGTGCCACCAGCAGAGATTACGGGACAGGGAATGAAAAACTGTTTTTT	CATSRDYGTGNEKLFF
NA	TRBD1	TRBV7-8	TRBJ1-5	TGTGCCAGCACCCAGGGGGATTCGAACAATCAGCCCCAGCATTTT	CASTQGDSNNQPQHF
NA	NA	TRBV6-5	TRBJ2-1	TGTGCCAGCAGAAACGGGGCCGGAACGGAGCAGTTCTTC	CASRNGAGTEQFF
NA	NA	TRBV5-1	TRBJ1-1	TGCGCCAGCAGCTTGGGTCAACCCTACGGTGCTTTCTTT	CASSLGQPYGAFF
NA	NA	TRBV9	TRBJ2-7	TGTGCCAGCAGCGCAGGGATTCCTCCTTCCTACGAGCAGTACTTC	CASSAGIPPSYEQYF
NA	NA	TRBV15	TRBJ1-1	TGTGCCACCAGCAGAGACCAGGGGACTGAAGCTTTCTTT	CATSRDQGTEAFF
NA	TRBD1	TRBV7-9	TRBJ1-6	TGTGCCAGCAGCTTTTCCCGGGACAGGTATAATTCACCCCTCCACTTT	CASSFSRDRYNSPLHF
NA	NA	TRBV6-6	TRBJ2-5	TGTGCCAGCAGTTACTCAGGCCTCGAGACCCAGTACTTC	CASSYSGLETQYF
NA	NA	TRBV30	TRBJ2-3	TGTGCCTGGAGTTCGGTTAGCACAGATACGCAGTATTTT	CAWSSVSTDTQYF
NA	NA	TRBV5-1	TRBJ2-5	TGCGCCAGCAGCTTTGGGGGACAACAAGAGACCCAGTACTTC	CASSFGGQQETQYF
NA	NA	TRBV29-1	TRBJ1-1	TGCAGCGTATCCCCACGTTTGGGGGAAAGGGGCACTGAAGCTTTCTTT	CSVSPRLGERGTEAFF
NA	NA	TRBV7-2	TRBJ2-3	TGTGCCAGCAGCTTAGTATCGGGGGCTAATACGCAGTATTTT	CASSLVSGANTQYF
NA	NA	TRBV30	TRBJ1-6	TGTGCCTGGGGCAGGGGAAATGATTCACCCCTCCACTTT	CAWGRGNDSPLHF
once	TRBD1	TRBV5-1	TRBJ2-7	TGCGCCAGCAGCCTTAATCGACAGGGGGCCATCTACGAGCAGTACTTC	CASSLNRQGAIYEQYF
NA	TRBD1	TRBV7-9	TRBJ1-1	TGTGCCAGCAGCGTCCTACAGGGGGCCCCTGAAGCTTTCTTT	CASSVLQGAPEAFF
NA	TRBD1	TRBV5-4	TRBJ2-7	TGTGCCAGCAGCCAAAGGGGGACAGCTGGCGAGCAGTACTTC	CASSQRGTAGEQYF